The 25 T cell receptor beta chains presented below share a single source sample, sequenced in a study of T cell responses to AZD1222 COVID-19 vaccine. Some clones are missing from TCRdb's copy, which holds only in-frame ones; the method was immunoSEQ multiplex PCR. There are 100,000 or so clones in the sample; 82% occur only once, and approximately 5% lies in the top ten. The sequencing here drew on peripheral blood, taken on day 0 of AZD1222 vaccination. Receptors were obtained from an adult in good health.

V is TRBV19 and J is TRBJ1-2; perhaps TRBD1 as D (5 bases). The CDR3 is made up of 15 amino acids. Germline values: CDR1 LNHDA, CDR2 SQIVND (reference sequence). The V end lost 4 bases, the J end lost 3 bases, and 15 bases lay between the germline ends. The CDR3 DNA reads TGTGCCAGTAGTAGACAGCGGGATGGGGACTATGGCTACACCTTC. Its translation is CASSRQRDGDYGYTF. The full variable domain, completed using reference TRBV19 and TRBJ1-2, is DGGITQSPKYLFRKEGQNVTLSCEQNLNHDAMYWYRQDPGQGLRLIYYSQIVNDFQKGDIAEGYSVSREKKESFPLTVTSAQKNPTAFYLCASSRQRDGDYGYTFGSGTRLTVV.

This chain uses TRBV5-1 with TRBJ2-1; no clear D. This CDR3 is 18 amino acids long. Germline CDR1 is SGHRS and CDR2 is YFSETQ. V was clipped by 1 base and J by 0 bases, with 17 bases between them. The CDR3 nucleotides are TGCGCCAGCAGCTTGTTTTCGAGCCCAGTAAGCTCCTACAATGAGCAGTTCTTC. Translating gives CASSLFSSPVSSYNEQFF.

This chain joins TRBV7-2 and TRBJ1-1; D remains unclear. Germline V gives CDR1 SGHTA, CDR2 FQGNSA. The CDR3 is made up of 11 amino acids. V lost 1 base and J 11 bases, leaving 8 bases between the germline ends. This CDR3 is CASSLGTLAFF. The DNA of the CDR3 is TGTGCCAGCAGCTTAGGGACCCTCGCTTTCTTT.

The J gene is TRBJ2-4, the V gene TRBV6-1, with TRBD1 matching over 8 bases. The germline gives CDR1 MNHNS, CDR2 SASEGT. CDR3 length: 19 amino acids. V was pared by 2 bases and J by 0 bases, with 12 bases of the junction left unmatched. The CDR3 reads CASSERGLGQVKAKNIQYF. For the CDR3, the DNA is TGTGCCAGCAGTGAAAGGGGCTTGGGACAGGTTAAAGCCAAAAACATTCAGTACTTC.

The CDR3 nucleotides read TGTGCCAGCAGTCAACAGGGGGGGAACACTGAAGCTTTCTTT. Protein product: CASSQQGGNTEAFF. The V and J genes are TRBV2 and TRBJ1-1, with 8 bases fitting TRBD1. The V gene end was trimmed by 5 bases and the J gene end by 1 base; junction bases not matched to a gene: 3. Germline assignment: CDR1 SNHLY and CDR2 FYNNEI. CDR3 length: 14 residues. The complete variable domain, with remaining parts taken from reference TRBV2 and TRBJ1-1, reads EPEVTQTPSHQVTQMGQEVILRCVPISNHLYFYWYRQILGQKVEFLVSFYNNEISEKSEIFDDQFSVERPDGSNFTLKIRSTKLEDSAMYFCASSQQGGNTEAFFGQGTRLTVV.

This clone showed up just a few times. The chain recombines TRBV19 with TRBJ2-2; TRBD1 agrees at 7 bases. Germline CDR1 and CDR2: LNHDA and SQIVND (reference sequence). This CDR3 region has 15 residues. V trimming: 10 bases; J trimming: 3 bases; junction bases outside the gene matches: 11. The CDR3 bases are TGTGCCACCACCCCCACAGGGGCTGACACCGGGGAGCTGTTTTTT. It encodes CATTPTGADTGELFF.

The chain joins TRBV11-2 to TRBJ2-2, with D perhaps matching TRBD2 (6 bases). CDR1 and CDR2 from the germline V gene are SGHAT and FQNNGV. The CDR3 is made up of 15 amino acids. V lost 3 bases and J lost 3, with 11 bases in between. This CDR3 reads CASSLTSGDTGELFF. The CDR3, as DNA: TGTGCCAGCAGCTTGACCTCGGGGGACACCGGGGAGCTGTTTTTT.

J is TRBJ1-1 and V is TRBV6-2 or TRBV6-3; no firm D call. V was clipped by 3 bases and J by 1 base, with 9 bases between them. CDR1 and CDR2 from the germline V gene are MNHEY and SVGEGT. The CDR3 is 14 residues long. The CDR3 sequence is CASSYAPRNTEAFF. DNA for the CDR3: TGTGCCAGCAGTTATGCACCGAGGAACACTGAAGCTTTCTTT.

The rearrangement joins TRBV11-2 to TRBJ2-7, with D tentatively TRBD1 (6 bases). The CDR3 is 13 amino acids. V dropped 4 bases and J dropped 7 bases, with 14 bases sitting between them. The germline CDR1 and CDR2 sequences are SGHAT and FQNNGV. The CDR3 sequence is CASSSNRAREQYF. CDR3 in DNA: TGTGCCAGCAGCTCTAACAGGGCTCGGGAGCAGTACTTC.

This clone has a handful of counts. The chain combines TRBV7-6 with TRBJ2-7, with D possibly TRBD1 on 6 matching bases. The germline CDR1 and CDR2 sequences are SGHVS and FNYEAQ. The V end lost 5 bases, the J end lost 5 bases, and 13 bases lay between the germline ends. The CDR3 contains 13 residues. The CDR3 is CASSPRAGDEQYF. DNA of the CDR3: TGTGCCAGCAGCCCCAGGGCAGGGGACGAGCAGTACTTC.

The J gene is TRBJ1-1, the V gene TRBV14; TRBD1 agrees at 9 bases. Trimming removed 5 bases from V and 5 bases from J; junction bases left unmatched: 12. This CDR3 is 16 amino acids long. Germline CDR1 and CDR2: SGHDN and FVKESK. The CDR3 sequence: CASSVGQGRVWTEAFF. In DNA, the CDR3 is TGTGCCAGCAGCGTAGGACAGGGGCGCGTGTGGACTGAAGCTTTCTTT.

This sequence joins TRBV5-6 and TRBJ1-2, with no clear D. The germline V and J ends were trimmed by 2 bases and 6 bases, with 20 bases remaining between them. From germline, CDR1 is SGHDT and CDR2 YYEEEE. There are 16 residues in the CDR3. CDR3 bases: TGTGCCAGCAGCTTCCTGTCCGGAATCTATCGCGATGGCTACACCTTC. Amino acids: CASSFLSGIYRDGYTF.

In DNA form, the CDR3 reads TGTGCCAGCAGCCTGGGGCAGGAATTCTATGGCTACACCTTC. As protein: CASSLGQEFYGYTF. The J gene is TRBJ1-2, the V gene TRBV3-1 (or the pseudogene TRBV3-2), with D perhaps matching TRBD1 (5 bases). Germline V gives CDR1 LGHDT, CDR2 YNNKEL (reference sequence). V gave up 4 bases and J gave up 4 bases, with 13 bases separating them. CDR3 length equals 14 residues.

The rearrangement joins TRBV5-1 to TRBJ2-3; D is unresolved. CDR1 is SGHRS and CDR2 is YFSETQ in the germline V gene. The CDR3 length is 14 residues. The V and J ends lost 6 bases and 2 bases respectively, with 13 bases between them. CDR3 nucleotide sequence: TGCGCCAGCACAGGCCAGGATCCCACAGATACGCAGTATTTT. Protein product: CASTGQDPTDTQYF.

The chain recombines TRBV6-5 with TRBJ1-6, with TRBD1 matching over 8 bases. In germline, CDR1 is MNHEY, CDR2 SVGAGI. V was clipped by 0 bases and J by 8 bases; unmatched bases: 0. CDR3 length: 14 residues. DNA of the CDR3: TGTGCCAGCAGTTACTCGACAGGGGATTCACCCCTCCACTTT. Translating it yields CASSYSTGDSPLHF.

For this clone: One end of the junction does not line up with germline, which may come from a read error. V usage is TRBV2 and J usage is TRBJ2-2; 13 positions match TRBD2. Germline V lookup: CDR1 SNHLY, CDR2 FYNNEI. This CDR3 has 16 residues. The CDR3 DNA is TGTGCCAGCACTGAACTAGCGGGGGGGCAAACCGGGGAGCTGTTTTTT. Its protein is CASTELAGGQTGELFF.

This clone was picked up one time. The chain has TRBV2 and TRBJ1-5; D uncertain. The CDR3 length is 15 residues. The V and J ends lost 1 base and 6 bases respectively, with 13 bases between them. The germline V gene has CDR1 SNHLY and CDR2 FYNNEI. CDR3 region: CASSEEARVGQPQHF. In DNA form, the CDR3 reads TGTGCCAGCAGTGAAGAGGCGCGGGTTGGTCAGCCCCAGCATTTT.

The chain employs TRBV4-1 and TRBJ1-2; 8 bases are a match to TRBD1. The CDR3 contains 17 residues. V was pared by 4 bases and J by 3 bases, with 13 bases of the junction left unmatched. CDR1 is MGHRA and CDR2 is YSYEKL in the germline V gene. In DNA, the CDR3 is TGCGCCAGCAGCCTTGGACAGGGAACGCCGATGGACTATGGCTACACCTTC. Protein sequence: CASSLGQGTPMDYGYTF.

The chain employs TRBV18 and TRBJ1-1, with 7 bases aligning to TRBD1. CDR3 length: 14 amino acids. Germline assignment: CDR1 KGHSH and CDR2 LQKENI. The junction had 5 bases not matched to a gene; V was cut back by 5 bases and J by 2 bases. The CDR3 nucleotides are TGTGCCAGCTCAATCGGGACAGACAACACTGAAGCTTTCTTT. Amino acid sequence: CASSIGTDNTEAFF.

The V call is TRBV27, the J call TRBJ1-2; TRBD1 might be the D (6 bases). This CDR3 has 19 residues. V shed 2 bases and J shed 4 bases, with 26 bases lying between them. Germline V gene sequence: CDR1 MNHEY, CDR2 SMNVEV (reference sequence). The CDR3 is CASSLKVTGGVNPLYGYTF. The CDR3 bases are TGTGCCAGCAGTTTAAAGGTTACGGGGGGCGTAAATCCCCTCTATGGCTACACCTTC.

The chain couples TRBV7-9 to TRBJ2-3; TRBD1 agrees at 9 bases. The CDR3 covers 18 residues. Germline V gene sequence: CDR1 SEHNR, CDR2 FQNEAQ (reference sequence). After removal of 5 bases from V and 1 base from J, the junction contained 13 bases not matched to a gene. CDR3 DNA: TGTGCCAGCAGCCCTAGCCCCTCGACAGGGGGTGGCACAGATACGCAGTATTTT. It translates to CASSPSPSTGGGTDTQYF.

The chain joins TRBV10-2 to TRBJ2-2; weak D call: TRBD2 (7 bases). The germline V gene has CDR1 WSHSY and CDR2 SAAADI. The CDR3 loop spans 15 amino acids. Trimming stripped 6 bases from V and 6 bases from J, with 17 bases between. The chain's CDR3 is CASRRGPELSGELFF. The CDR3 DNA reads as TGCGCCAGCAGGCGGGGGCCAGAGCTCTCCGGGGAGCTGTTTTTT.

The chain links TRBV7-2 to TRBJ2-7; 7 bases align to TRBD2. Germline V gene data show CDR1 as SGHTA and CDR2 as FQGNSA. Trimming at V came to 5 bases and at J to 5 bases, leaving 12 bases not matched to a gene. This CDR3 is 15 amino acids long. CDR3 amino acids: CASSPAGREFNEQYF. The CDR3, as DNA: TGTGCCAGCAGCCCGGCGGGGAGGGAATTCAACGAGCAGTACTTC.

The chain employs TRBV24-1 and TRBJ1-3; D ambiguous. The CDR3 is 17 amino acids. V was pared by 8 bases and J by 0 bases, with 19 bases between. The germline gives CDR1 KGHDR, CDR2 SFDVKD. The CDR3 DNA follows: TGTGCCACCAATCCCTCCCCGCGGCGGTCCTCTGGAAACACCATATATTTT. As protein: CATNPSPRRSSGNTIYF.

This chain uses TRBV4-3 with TRBJ2-1; 12 nucleotides align to TRBD2. In germline, CDR1 is LGHNA, CDR2 YSLEER. The J segment lost 0 bases and the V segment lost 4 bases, leaving 4 bases of the junction unmatched. The CDR3 is 17 amino acids. As DNA, the CDR3 is TGCGCCAGCAGCCGTGGACTAGCGGGGAGCTCCTACAATGAGCAGTTCTTC. Translating it yields CASSRGLAGSSYNEQFF.